This T cell receptor (beta chain) derives from a study of control samples from healthy donors and cancer patients. J gave up 2 bases and V 0 bases, and 4 bases lay outside the gene matches. This CDR3 is 17 amino acids long. Germline CDR1 reads SGHVS; CDR2 reads FQNEAQ. Profiled with immunoSEQ multiplex PCR; TCRdb holds only in-frame clones, not every one. The table records just under 75,000 clones, about 90% of them present only once. Sequenced material: blood. The sequence was obtained from a woman in her forties or fifties in good health. This sequence joins TRBV7-8 and TRBJ2-3; 11 nucleotides line up with TRBD2. This chain's CDR3 is CASSLAGTSGPTDTQYF. CDR3 DNA: TGTGCCAGCAGCTTAGCCGGGACTAGCGGCCCCACAGATACGCAGTATTTT.